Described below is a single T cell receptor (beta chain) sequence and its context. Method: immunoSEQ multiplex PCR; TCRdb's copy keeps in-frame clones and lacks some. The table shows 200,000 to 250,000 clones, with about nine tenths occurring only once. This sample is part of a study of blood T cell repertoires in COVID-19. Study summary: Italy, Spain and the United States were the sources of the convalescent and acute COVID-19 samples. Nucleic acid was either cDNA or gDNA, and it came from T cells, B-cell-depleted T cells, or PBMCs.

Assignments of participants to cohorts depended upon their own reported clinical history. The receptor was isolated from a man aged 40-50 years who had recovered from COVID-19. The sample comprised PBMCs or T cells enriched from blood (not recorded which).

The CDR3 loop is CASSDEWSTEAFF. The CDR3 coding sequence is TGTGCCAGCAGTGACGAGTGGAGTACTGAAGCTTTCTTT. The chain combines TRBV2 with TRBJ1-1, with D unclear. V was cut by 3 bases and J by 5 bases, with 10 bases left in between. The CDR3 has 13 amino acids. Germline lookup yields CDR1 SNHLY and CDR2 FYNNEI.